This T cell receptor (beta chain) originates from a study of blood T cells in healthy people across ages. Every sample had a minimum of 6.5 million PBMCs isolated. Concerning this clonotype itself: Its matching antigen is unknown.

General observations from the study: Diversity estimated from one million T cells was considered an underestimate. TCR beta diversity, measured per million T cells, fell in a roughly linear way with age. Donor CMV status was unknown, possibly confounding expanded clonotype changes.

The V end lost 2 bases, the J end lost 7 bases, and 8 bases lay between the germline ends. Germline CDR1 reads ENHRY; CDR2 reads SYGVKD. The CDR3 runs 13 residues. It was with a sample-barcoded 5' primer and a J-beta primer mix that a second PCR of about 6 to 12 cycles was run. MiXCR was run by TCRdb on the 5' RACE reads, yielding one entry per CDR3 protein. The table shows some 750,000 distinct CDR3 sequences, with roughly 20% occurring only once. The chain is built from TRBV10-3 and TRBJ1-4, with TRBD1 as a possible D gene (5 bases). The sample consisted of blood. The origin of this receptor is a man in his 70s in good health. The DNA for the CDR3 is TGTGCCATCAGTGAGCTTGGGGGTGAAAAACTGTTTTTT. This translates into CAISELGGEKLFF.